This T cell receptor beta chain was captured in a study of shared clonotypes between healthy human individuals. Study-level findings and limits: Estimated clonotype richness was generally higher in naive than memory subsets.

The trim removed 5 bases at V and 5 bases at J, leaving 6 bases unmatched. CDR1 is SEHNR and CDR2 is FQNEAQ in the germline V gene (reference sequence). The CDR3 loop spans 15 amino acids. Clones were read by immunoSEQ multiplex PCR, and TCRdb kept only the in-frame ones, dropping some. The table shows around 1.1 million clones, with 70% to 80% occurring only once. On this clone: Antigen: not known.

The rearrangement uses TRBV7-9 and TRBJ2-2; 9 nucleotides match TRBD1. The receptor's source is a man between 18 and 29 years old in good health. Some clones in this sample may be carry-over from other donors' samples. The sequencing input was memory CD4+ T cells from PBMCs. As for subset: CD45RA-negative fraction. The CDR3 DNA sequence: TGTGCCAGCAGCCCGGGACAGGGAGAAACCGGGGAGCTGTTTTTT. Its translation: CASSPGQGETGELFF.